The present T cell receptor beta chain was sequenced within a study of blood T cell repertoires in COVID-19. Study as a whole: The United States, Italy and Spain supplied acute and convalescent COVID-19 samples.

The CDR3 length is 15 residues. Germline V gene data show CDR1 as SGHNT and CDR2 as YYREEE (reference sequence). After removal of 4 bases from V and 0 bases from J, the junction contained 5 bases not matched to a gene. The table came from immunoSEQ multiplex PCR; TCRdb's copy has only in-frame clones and leaves some out. The sample includes around 140,000 clones, approximately 80% of them seen just once. This chain links TRBV5-4 with TRBJ1-1; the match to TRBD1 covers 8 bases. The receptor comes from a woman of 80 years or more with active or convalescent COVID-19. Sequencing was carried out using peripheral blood. This chain's CDR3 is CASSASTGVNTEAFF. The CDR3 nucleotides are TGTGCCAGCAGCGCCTCGACAGGGGTGAACACTGAAGCTTTCTTT.